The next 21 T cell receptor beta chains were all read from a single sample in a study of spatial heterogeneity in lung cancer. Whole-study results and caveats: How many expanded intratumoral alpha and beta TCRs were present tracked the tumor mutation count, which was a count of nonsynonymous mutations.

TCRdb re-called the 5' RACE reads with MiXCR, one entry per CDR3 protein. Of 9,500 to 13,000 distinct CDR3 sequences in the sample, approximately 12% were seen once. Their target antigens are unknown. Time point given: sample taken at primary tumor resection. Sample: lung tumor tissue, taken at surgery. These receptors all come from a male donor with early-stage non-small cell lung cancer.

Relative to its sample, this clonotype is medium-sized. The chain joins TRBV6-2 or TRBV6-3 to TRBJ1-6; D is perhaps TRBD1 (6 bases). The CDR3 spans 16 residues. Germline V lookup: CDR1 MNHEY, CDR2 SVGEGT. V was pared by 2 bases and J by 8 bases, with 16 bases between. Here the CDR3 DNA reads TGTGCCAGCAGTTACGGACAGCCGAGTCGGGATTCACCCCTCCACTTT. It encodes CASSYGQPSRDSPLHF.

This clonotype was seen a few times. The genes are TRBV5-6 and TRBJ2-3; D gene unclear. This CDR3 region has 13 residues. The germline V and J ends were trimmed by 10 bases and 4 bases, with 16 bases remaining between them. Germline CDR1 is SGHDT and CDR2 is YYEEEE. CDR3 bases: TGTGCCTCATCAAGAGTAACTGCAGATACGCAGTATTTT. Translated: CASSRVTADTQYF. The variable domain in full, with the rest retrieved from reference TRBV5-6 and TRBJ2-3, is DAGVTQSPTHLIKTRGQQVTLRCSPKSGHDTVSWYQQALGQGPQFIFQYYEEEERQRGNFPDRFSGHQFPNYSSELNVNALLLGDSALYLCASSRVTADTQYFGPGTRLTVL.

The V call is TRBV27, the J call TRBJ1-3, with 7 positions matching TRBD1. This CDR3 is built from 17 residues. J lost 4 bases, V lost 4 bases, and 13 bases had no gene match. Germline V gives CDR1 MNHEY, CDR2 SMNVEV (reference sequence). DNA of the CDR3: TGTGCCAGCAGTTCTCTTCCCGGGACAGTGCTGGGAAACACCATATATTTT. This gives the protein CASSSLPGTVLGNTIYF.

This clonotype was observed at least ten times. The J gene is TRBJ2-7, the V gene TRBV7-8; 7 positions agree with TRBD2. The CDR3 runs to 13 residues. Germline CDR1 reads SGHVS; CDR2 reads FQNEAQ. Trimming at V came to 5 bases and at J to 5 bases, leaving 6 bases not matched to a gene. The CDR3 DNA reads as TGTGCCAGCAGCGAGCGGGATCTCAACGAGCAGTACTTC. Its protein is CASSERDLNEQYF.

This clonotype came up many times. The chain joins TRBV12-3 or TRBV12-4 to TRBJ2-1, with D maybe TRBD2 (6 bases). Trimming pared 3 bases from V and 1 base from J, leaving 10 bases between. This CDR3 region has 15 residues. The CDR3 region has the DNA TGTGCCAGCAGTTTTCGGGGGATGTCCTACAATGAGCAGTTCTTC. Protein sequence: CASSFRGMSYNEQFF.

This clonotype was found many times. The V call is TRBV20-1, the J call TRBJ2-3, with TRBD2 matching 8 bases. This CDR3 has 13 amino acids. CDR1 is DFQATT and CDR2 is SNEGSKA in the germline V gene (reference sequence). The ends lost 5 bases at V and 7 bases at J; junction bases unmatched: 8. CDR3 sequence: CSAPNGGGHTQYF. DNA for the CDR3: TGCAGTGCTCCGAACGGGGGGGGTCATACGCAGTATTTT.

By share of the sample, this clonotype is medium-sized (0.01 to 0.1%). DNA of the CDR3: TGTGCCAGCAGTTTAGAGGCAGAACCCTATGGCTACACCTTC. Protein sequence: CASSLEAEPYGYTF. The rearrangement links TRBV12-3 or TRBV12-4 to TRBJ1-2; D is ambiguous. CDR3 size: 14 residues. Trimming took off 1 base at V and 4 bases at J, with 10 bases between the two ends.

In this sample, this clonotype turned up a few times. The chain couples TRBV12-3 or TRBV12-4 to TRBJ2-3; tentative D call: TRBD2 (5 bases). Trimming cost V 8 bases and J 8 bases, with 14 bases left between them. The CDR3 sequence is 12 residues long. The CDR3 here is CASGPKGGTQYF. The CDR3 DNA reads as TGTGCCAGCGGCCCAAAAGGAGGTACGCAGTATTTT.

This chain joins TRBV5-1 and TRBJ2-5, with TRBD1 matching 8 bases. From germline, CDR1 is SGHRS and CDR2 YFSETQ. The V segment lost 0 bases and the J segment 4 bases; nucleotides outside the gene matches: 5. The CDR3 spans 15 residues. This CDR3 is CASSLAMQGAETQYF. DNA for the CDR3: TGCGCCAGCAGCTTGGCCATGCAGGGGGCAGAGACCCAGTACTTC. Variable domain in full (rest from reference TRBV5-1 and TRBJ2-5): KAGVTQTPRYLIKTRGQQVTLSCSPISGHRSVSWYQQTPGQGLQFLFEYFSETQRNKGNFPGRFSGRQFSNSRSEMNVSTLELGDSALYLCASSLAMQGAETQYFGPGTRLLVL.

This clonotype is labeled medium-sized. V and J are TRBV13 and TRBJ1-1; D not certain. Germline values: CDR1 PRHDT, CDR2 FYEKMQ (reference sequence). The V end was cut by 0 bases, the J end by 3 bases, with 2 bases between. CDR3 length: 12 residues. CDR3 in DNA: TGTGCCAGCAGCTTAGGTGACACTGAAGCTTTCTTT. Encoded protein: CASSLGDTEAFF.

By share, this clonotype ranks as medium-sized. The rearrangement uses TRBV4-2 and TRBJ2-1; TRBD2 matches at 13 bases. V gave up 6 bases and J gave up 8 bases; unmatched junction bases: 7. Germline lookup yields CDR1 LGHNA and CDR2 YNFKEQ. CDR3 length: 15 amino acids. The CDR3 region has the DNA TGTGCCAGCAGTCGGACTAGCGGGAGTTTAGATGAGCAGTTCTTC. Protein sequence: CASSRTSGSLDEQFF.

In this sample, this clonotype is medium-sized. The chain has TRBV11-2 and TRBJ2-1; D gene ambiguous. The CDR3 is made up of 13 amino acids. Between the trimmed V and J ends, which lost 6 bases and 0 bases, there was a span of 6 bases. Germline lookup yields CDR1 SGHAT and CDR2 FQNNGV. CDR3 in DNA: TGTGCCAGCAGAAGAAGCTCCTACAATGAGCAGTTCTTC. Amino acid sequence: CASRRSSYNEQFF.

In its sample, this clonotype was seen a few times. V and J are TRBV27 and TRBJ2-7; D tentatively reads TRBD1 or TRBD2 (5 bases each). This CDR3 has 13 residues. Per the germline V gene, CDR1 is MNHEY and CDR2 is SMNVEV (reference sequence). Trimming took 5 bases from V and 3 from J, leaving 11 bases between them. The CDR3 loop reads CASSEGTVYEQYF. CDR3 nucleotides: TGTGCCAGCAGTGAAGGGACCGTCTACGAGCAGTACTTC.

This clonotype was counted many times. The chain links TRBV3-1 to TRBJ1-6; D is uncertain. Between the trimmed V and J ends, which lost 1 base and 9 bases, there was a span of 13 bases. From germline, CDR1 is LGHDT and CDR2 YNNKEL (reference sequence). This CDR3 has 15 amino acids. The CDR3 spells CASSQVSGIGSPLHF. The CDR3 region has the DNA TGTGCCAGCAGCCAAGTGTCCGGGATCGGTTCACCCCTCCACTTT.

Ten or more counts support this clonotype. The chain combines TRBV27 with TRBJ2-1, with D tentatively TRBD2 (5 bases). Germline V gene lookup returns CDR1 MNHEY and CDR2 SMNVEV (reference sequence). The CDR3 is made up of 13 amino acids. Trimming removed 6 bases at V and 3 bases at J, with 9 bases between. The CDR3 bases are TGTGCCAGCAGAGGACTGGGCTACAATGAGCAGTTCTTC. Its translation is CASRGLGYNEQFF.

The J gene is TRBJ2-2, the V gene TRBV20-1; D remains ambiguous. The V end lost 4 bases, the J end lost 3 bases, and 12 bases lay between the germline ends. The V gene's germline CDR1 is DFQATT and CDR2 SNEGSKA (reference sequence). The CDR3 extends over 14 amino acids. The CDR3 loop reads CSAKQLGYTGELFF. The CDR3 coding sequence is TGCAGTGCTAAGCAGTTAGGCTACACCGGGGAGCTGTTTTTT.

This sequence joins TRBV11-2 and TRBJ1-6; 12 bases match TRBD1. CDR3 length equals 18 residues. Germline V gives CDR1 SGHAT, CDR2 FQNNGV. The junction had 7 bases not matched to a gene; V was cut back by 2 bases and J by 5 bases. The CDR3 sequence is CASSLRAGTGGNNSPLHF. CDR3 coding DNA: TGTGCCAGCAGCTTACGAGCCGGGACAGGGGGCAATAATTCACCCCTCCACTTT.

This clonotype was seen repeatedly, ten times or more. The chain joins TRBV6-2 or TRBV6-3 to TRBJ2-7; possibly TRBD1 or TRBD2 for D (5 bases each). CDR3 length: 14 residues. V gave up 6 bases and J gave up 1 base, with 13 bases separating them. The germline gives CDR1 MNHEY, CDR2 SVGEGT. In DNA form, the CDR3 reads TGTGCCAGCAGGCCCGGGACGGCTTCCTACGAGCAGTACTTC. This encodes CASRPGTASYEQYF.

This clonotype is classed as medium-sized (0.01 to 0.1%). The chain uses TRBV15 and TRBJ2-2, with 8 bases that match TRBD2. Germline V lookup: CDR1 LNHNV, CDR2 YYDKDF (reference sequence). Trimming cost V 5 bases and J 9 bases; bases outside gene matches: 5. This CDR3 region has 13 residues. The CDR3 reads CATSGTRGWELFF. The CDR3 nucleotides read TGTGCCACCAGCGGGACTAGAGGTTGGGAGCTGTTTTTT.

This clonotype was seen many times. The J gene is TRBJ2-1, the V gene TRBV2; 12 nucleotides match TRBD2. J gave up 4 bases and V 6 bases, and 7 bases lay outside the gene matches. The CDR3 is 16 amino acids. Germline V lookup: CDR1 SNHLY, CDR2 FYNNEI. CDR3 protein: CASRDSTSGRYNEQFF. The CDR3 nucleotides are TGTGCCAGCAGGGACTCTACTAGCGGGAGGTACAATGAGCAGTTCTTC. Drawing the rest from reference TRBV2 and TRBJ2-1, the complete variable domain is EPEVTQTPSHQVTQMGQEVILRCVPISNHLYFYWYRQILGQKVEFLVSFYNNEISEKSEIFDDQFSVERPDGSNFTLKIRSTKLEDSAMYFCASRDSTSGRYNEQFFGPGTRLTVL.

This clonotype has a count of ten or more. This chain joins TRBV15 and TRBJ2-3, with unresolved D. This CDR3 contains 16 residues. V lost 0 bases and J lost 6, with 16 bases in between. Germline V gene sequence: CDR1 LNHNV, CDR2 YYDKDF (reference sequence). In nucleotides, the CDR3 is TGTGCCACCAGCAGAGATCTGTCAGCCCCGGATGATACGCAGTATTTT. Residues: CATSRDLSAPDDTQYF.